This T cell receptor (beta chain) was observed in a study of blood T cell repertoires in COVID-19. The ends lost 4 bases at V and 8 bases at J; junction bases unmatched: 11. The germline gives CDR1 LNHDA, CDR2 SQIVND (reference sequence). CDR3 size: 15 residues. Only in-frame clones appear in the TCRdb table, and some are missing; sequencing was by immunoSEQ multiplex PCR. Of about 320,000 clones in the sample, 85% to 90% were seen once. The TCR sequence derives from a woman in her 30s with COVID-19, enrolled during active disease. The specimen was peripheral blood. This rearrangement joins TRBV19 to TRBJ1-2, with 9 bases fitting TRBD1. CDR3 sequence reads: CASSSGRTGERGYTF. In DNA form, the CDR3 reads TGTGCCAGTAGTAGCGGAAGGACAGGGGAACGAGGCTACACCTTC.